This entry lists 24 T cell receptor beta chains sequenced from one sample in a study of identical twins (dated by TCRdb to about 2016). Library preparation used 5' RACE. Sequencing took place on an Illumina HiSeq 2000. TCRdb took the public reads, trimmed them with fastp at Q25, ran MiXCR for clone calling and kept in-frame beta chains. Merged by CDR3 protein, the rows form single entries marked with the most common genes and DNA. The sample table records roughly 200,000 distinct CDR3 sequences; 6.5% to 8.5% of these occur just once. Together, the top ten hold less than 2.5% of the sample. These same data were also listed under a study on yellow fever vaccine responses in identical twins.

The sample was memory (CD45RO+) T cells sorted from blood. The cell subset or site tag for this specimen amounts to: CD45RO+ enriched T cells. Receptor source: a woman aged 18 to 35 in good health.

This clonotype was seen a few times. The rearrangement uses TRBV7-8 and TRBJ2-7, with 9 bases lining up with TRBD1. CDR1 SGHVS and CDR2 FQNEAQ come from the germline V gene. The CDR3 is 16 residues long. The V segment lost 0 bases and the J segment 2 bases; nucleotides outside the gene matches: 5. The CDR3 nucleotides are TGTGCCAGCAGCTTAGCGCAGGGACAGGGAACCTACGAGCAGTACTTC. This encodes CASSLAQGQGTYEQYF.

The rearrangement links TRBV9 to TRBJ2-1, with D unresolved. There are 16 residues in the CDR3. Germline CDR1 reads SGDLS; CDR2 reads YYNGEE. V lost 0 bases and J 5 bases, leaving 15 bases between the germline ends. The CDR3 loop is CASSVVGQAGNNEQFF. The CDR3 DNA is TGTGCCAGCAGCGTAGTTGGGCAGGCCGGAAACAATGAGCAGTTCTTC.

The chain is built from TRBV3-1 and TRBJ2-3, with 9 bases that match TRBD2. CDR3 length: 15 residues. The J segment lost 6 bases and the V segment lost 1 base, leaving 5 bases of the junction unmatched. CDR1 LGHDT and CDR2 YNNKEL come from the germline V gene (reference sequence). The CDR3 loop is CASSQAAGGRDTQYF. In DNA, the CDR3 is TGTGCCAGCAGCCAAGCTGCGGGGGGGCGGGATACGCAGTATTTT.

The chain uses TRBV20-1 and TRBJ2-7; 8 bases align to TRBD1. Germline assignment: CDR1 DFQATT and CDR2 SNEGSKA (reference sequence). The CDR3 covers 14 residues. V dropped 3 bases and J dropped 2; count of bases not matched to a gene: 6. The CDR3 reads CSASTDREPYEQYF. CDR3 bases: TGCAGTGCTAGCACGGACAGGGAACCCTACGAGCAGTACTTC.

This clonotype was recorded many times. This chain's CDR3 is CASRSTGASETQYF. The CDR3 coding sequence is TGTGCCAGCAGGTCGACCGGGGCATCAGAGACCCAGTACTTC. The chain recombines TRBV7-9 with TRBJ2-5, with D perhaps given as TRBD1 or TRBD2 (5 bases each). V was shortened by 6 bases and J by 4 bases, with 15 bases between the two germline ends. This CDR3 region has 14 residues. Per the germline V gene, CDR1 is SEHNR and CDR2 is FQNEAQ (reference sequence).

This clonotype was counted at least ten times. The V call is TRBV5-1, the J call TRBJ2-7; TRBD1 matches 9 bases. Trimming took 2 bases from V and 5 from J; bases not matched to a gene: 5. The germline V gene encodes CDR1 SGHRS and CDR2 YFSETQ. The CDR3 extends over 14 amino acids. The CDR3 region is CASSLEGQGNEQYF. The CDR3 DNA reads TGCGCCAGCAGCTTAGAGGGACAGGGAAACGAGCAGTACTTC.

DNA of the CDR3: TGTGCCAGCAGCCCTGATTTGGGACACACTGAAGCTTTCTTT. Its protein product is CASSPDLGHTEAFF. The chain has TRBV9 and TRBJ1-1; weak D call: TRBD1 (5 bases). Trimming left V 4 bases short and J 3 bases short, with 13 bases between. The CDR3 length is 14 residues. CDR1 SGDLS and CDR2 YYNGEE come from the germline V gene.

This clonotype occurred many times. The J gene is TRBJ2-1, the V gene TRBV4-3; 7 bases map to TRBD2. CDR3 length: 16 residues. CDR1 and CDR2 (germline): LGHNA, YSLEER. The junction had 8 bases not matched to a gene; V was cut back by 0 bases and J by 6 bases. The CDR3 nucleotides are TGCGCCAGCAGCCAAGAAGTGGGAGGGAGGTTCAATGAGCAGTTCTTC. Its protein is CASSQEVGGRFNEQFF.

The V and J genes are TRBV7-2 and TRBJ1-2; D perhaps matches TRBD1 (6 bases). The CDR3 contains 15 residues. Germline lookup yields CDR1 SGHTA and CDR2 FQGNSA. V lost 1 base and J lost 0, with 9 bases in between. The CDR3 DNA is TGTGCCAGCAGCTTAGTGGGGGGGCCTAACTATGGCTACACCTTC. Translation: CASSLVGGPNYGYTF. Based on the CDR3 plus reference TRBV7-2 and TRBJ1-2, the full variable domain is GAGVSQSPSNKVTEKGKDVELRCDPISGHTALYWYRQSLGQGLEFLIYFQGNSAPDKSGLPSDRFSAERTGGSVSTLTIQRTQQEDSAVYLCASSLVGGPNYGYTFGSGTRLTVV.

There are many counts of this clonotype. The CDR3 is CSAAYRDKETQYF. Here the CDR3 DNA reads TGCAGCGCCGCATACAGGGATAAAGAGACCCAGTACTTC. The chain employs TRBV29-1 and TRBJ2-5; D might be TRBD1 (6 bases). With 7 bases removed from V and 3 bases from J, the gap between germline ends came to 15 bases. Germline V gene lookup returns CDR1 SQVTM and CDR2 ANQGSEA. This CDR3 has 13 residues. The full variable domain, rest sourced from reference TRBV29-1 and TRBJ2-5, is SAVISQKPSRDICQRGTSLTIQCQVDSQVTMMFWYRQQPGQSLTLIATANQGSEATYESGFVIDKFPISRPNLTFSTLTVSNMSPEDSSIYLCSAAYRDKETQYFGPGTRLLVL.

This clonotype was detected ten times or more. This rearrangement joins TRBV5-5 to TRBJ2-1, with 7 nucleotides matching TRBD1. Losses at the gene ends were 4 bases for V and 4 bases for J; bases not matched to a gene: 5. Germline V lookup: CDR1 SGHKS, CDR2 YYEKEE (reference sequence). The CDR3 is made up of 14 amino acids. The CDR3 nucleotides read TGTGCCAGCAGCACGACGACAGGGTACAATGAGCAGTTCTTC. This encodes CASSTTTGYNEQFF.

This clonotype was detected many times. The chain employs TRBV29-1 and TRBJ1-2; D gene ambiguous. Germline V CDR1 and CDR2: SQVTM, ANQGSEA. The CDR3 runs to 12 residues. V was clipped by 7 bases and J by 4 bases, with 13 bases between them. The CDR3 loop is CSARQSGYGYTF. CDR3 bases: TGCAGCGCGCGTCAGTCGGGCTATGGCTACACCTTC.

The chain combines TRBV7-9 with TRBJ1-1, with TRBD1 identical over 9 bases. The CDR3 covers 14 residues. Per germline, CDR1 SEHNR and CDR2 FQNEAQ (reference sequence). Germline trimming cut 5 bases from V and 4 bases from J; bases unmatched to any gene: 5. The CDR3 region is CASSEGQGTTEAFF. CDR3 nucleotides: TGTGCCAGCAGCGAGGGACAGGGTACCACTGAAGCTTTCTTT.

The DNA of the CDR3 is TGTGCCAGCAGTTACTCGACAGGGAGGTCGGATACGCAGTATTTT. It specifies CASSYSTGRSDTQYF. V is TRBV6-5 and J is TRBJ2-3; D might be TRBD1 (7 bases). V lost 0 bases and J 6 bases, leaving 13 bases between the germline ends. The V gene's germline CDR1 is MNHEY and CDR2 SVGAGI. The CDR3 sequence is 15 residues long.

Here the CDR3 DNA reads TGCAGTGCTAGGCGGACAGGGGCGAAGGCCGAGCAGTACTTC. This gives the protein CSARRTGAKAEQYF. The chain carries TRBV20-1 and TRBJ2-7; 9 bases match TRBD1. Germline CDR1 reads DFQATT; CDR2 reads SNEGSKA (reference sequence). The CDR3 has 14 residues. V lost 3 bases and J lost 6; bases outside the gene matches: 9.

This clonotype appeared a few times. This chain joins TRBV28 and TRBJ2-7; 10 nucleotides line up with TRBD2. The CDR3 has 17 amino acids. With V trimmed by 3 bases and J by 3 bases, 11 bases remained unmatched. Germline V gene sequence: CDR1 MDHEN, CDR2 SYDVKM. In nucleotides, the CDR3 is TGTGCCAGCAGTTTTGACCCCCTGTCTAGCGGGAGCTACGAGCAGTACTTC. Residues: CASSFDPLSSGSYEQYF.

This clonotype showed up just a few times. The V gene is TRBV7-2, the J gene TRBJ2-5, with D maybe TRBD2 (5 bases). V was trimmed by 0 bases and J by 5 bases, leaving 13 bases between them. This CDR3 has 15 residues. In germline, CDR1 is SGHTA, CDR2 FQGNSA. CDR3 residues: CASSLALGWRETQYF. The CDR3 DNA is TGTGCCAGCAGCTTAGCGTTGGGGTGGAGGGAGACCCAGTACTTC. Complete variable domain (other parts from reference TRBV7-2 and TRBJ2-5): GAGVSQSPSNKVTEKGKDVELRCDPISGHTALYWYRQSLGQGLEFLIYFQGNSAPDKSGLPSDRFSAERTGGSVSTLTIQRTQQEDSAVYLCASSLALGWRETQYFGPGTRLLVL.

This clonotype turned up a few times. The rearrangement uses TRBV2 and TRBJ1-3; D gene uncertain. The CDR3 totals 16 residues. CDR1 and CDR2 from the germline V gene are SNHLY and FYNNEI. Deletions cut 2 bases from V and 2 bases from J, with 13 bases between. The CDR3 reads CASSELGVRPGNTIYF. The DNA for the CDR3 is TGTGCCAGCAGTGAACTCGGTGTCCGGCCTGGAAACACCATATATTTT.

This clonotype came up many times. This chain connects TRBV5-1 to TRBJ2-7; TRBD1 agrees at 7 bases. Germline values: CDR1 SGHRS, CDR2 YFSETQ. With V trimmed by 0 bases and J by 2 bases, 8 bases remained unmatched. This CDR3 comprises 16 residues. Here the CDR3 reads CASSLEGQTLTYEQYF. The CDR3 coding sequence is TGCGCCAGCAGCTTGGAGGGACAGACTTTAACCTACGAGCAGTACTTC. The variable domain in full, completed from reference TRBV5-1 and TRBJ2-7, reads KAGVTQTPRYLIKTRGQQVTLSCSPISGHRSVSWYQQTPGQGLQFLFEYFSETQRNKGNFPGRFSGRQFSNSRSEMNVSTLELGDSALYLCASSLEGQTLTYEQYFGPGTRLTVT.

The table lists this clonotype with a few counts. The rearrangement links TRBV28 to TRBJ2-7; D is unresolved. Germline values: CDR1 MDHEN, CDR2 SYDVKM. V was trimmed by 3 bases and J by 5 bases, leaving 8 bases between them. CDR3 length equals 12 residues. The CDR3 sequence: CASSLTNHEQYF. The CDR3 DNA sequence: TGTGCCAGCAGTTTGACCAATCACGAGCAGTACTTC.

This clonotype has at least ten counts. This chain uses TRBV5-1 with TRBJ2-1; TRBD1 aligns across 9 bases. This CDR3 contains 16 residues. V was pared by 3 bases and J by 5 bases, with 9 bases of the junction left unmatched. Germline V gives CDR1 SGHRS, CDR2 YFSETQ. Here the CDR3 reads CASSWNAGQGNNEQFF. CDR3 nucleotides: TGCGCCAGCAGCTGGAATGCGGGACAGGGTAACAATGAGCAGTTCTTC.

This clonotype was observed a few times. The chain is built from TRBV6-1 and TRBJ2-5, with D possibly being TRBD1 or TRBD2 (5 bases each). The CDR3 has 15 residues. The germline V gene has CDR1 MNHNS and CDR2 SASEGT. Deletions cut 6 bases from V and 5 bases from J, with 19 bases between. The CDR3 region has the DNA TGTGCCAGCAGCTCCACCCAGGGTCCGGGGGAGACCCAGTACTTC. Translated, it gives CASSSTQGPGETQYF.

This clonotype was recorded at least ten times. The chain employs TRBV7-3 and TRBJ2-6, with TRBD1 as a possible D gene (5 bases). With 2 bases removed from V and 1 base from J, the gap between germline ends came to 12 bases. The CDR3 runs 17 residues. The germline V gene encodes CDR1 SGHTA and CDR2 FQGTGA. CDR3 sequence reads: CASSLGPGSSGANVLTF. CDR3 nucleotide sequence: TGTGCCAGCAGCTTAGGGCCAGGGTCATCTGGGGCCAACGTCCTGACTTTC.

The chain employs TRBV27 and TRBJ2-7; no clear D gene. V lost 5 bases and J 2 bases, leaving 19 bases between the germline ends. Per germline, CDR1 MNHEY and CDR2 SMNVEV (reference sequence). The CDR3 spans 16 residues. The CDR3 reads CASSPHRTGPTYEQYF. CDR3 DNA: TGTGCCAGCAGTCCACATAGAACGGGTCCTACCTACGAGCAGTACTTC.